This T cell receptor (beta chain) was identified in a study of blood T cell repertoires in COVID-19. Study summary: In each case, the material was cDNA or gDNA derived from T cells, B-cell-depleted T cells, or PBMCs.

Clones were read by immunoSEQ multiplex PCR, and TCRdb kept only the in-frame ones, dropping some. The data show roughly 89,000 clones, more than 80% seen once. CDR1 and CDR2 from the germline V gene are SNHLY and FYNNEI. This CDR3 contains 14 residues. Germline trimming cut 7 bases from V and 0 bases from J; bases unmatched to any gene: 3. The clonotype was recovered from a woman at least 80 years old with acute or convalescent COVID-19. This rearrangement joins TRBV2 to TRBJ1-3; 7 bases fit TRBD1. Specimen: peripheral blood. The CDR3 region has the DNA TGTGCCAGCAAAGGGACAGTCTCTGGAAACACCATATATTTT. It is translated as CASKGTVSGNTIYF.